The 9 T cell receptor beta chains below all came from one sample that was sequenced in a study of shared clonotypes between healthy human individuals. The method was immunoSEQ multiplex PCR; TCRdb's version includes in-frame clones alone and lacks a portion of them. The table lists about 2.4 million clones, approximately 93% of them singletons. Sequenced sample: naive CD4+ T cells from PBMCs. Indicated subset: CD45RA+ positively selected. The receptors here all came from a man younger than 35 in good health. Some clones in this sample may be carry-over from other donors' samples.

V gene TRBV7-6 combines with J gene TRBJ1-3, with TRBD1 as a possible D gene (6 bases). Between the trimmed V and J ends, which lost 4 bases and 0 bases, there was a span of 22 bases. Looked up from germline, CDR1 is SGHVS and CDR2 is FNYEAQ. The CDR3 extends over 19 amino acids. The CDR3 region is CASSSIRRDTASSGNTIYF. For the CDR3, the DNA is TGTGCCAGCAGCTCCATACGCCGGGACACGGCCAGCTCTGGAAACACCATATATTTT.

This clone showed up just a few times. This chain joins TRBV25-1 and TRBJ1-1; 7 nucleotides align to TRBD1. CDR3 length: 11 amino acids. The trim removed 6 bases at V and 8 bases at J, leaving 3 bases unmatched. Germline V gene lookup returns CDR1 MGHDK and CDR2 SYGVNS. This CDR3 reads CASRGTAEAFF. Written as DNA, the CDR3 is TGTGCCAGCAGGGGGACAGCCGAAGCTTTCTTT.

CDR3 sequence: CASSLPEGGAFF. Here the CDR3 DNA reads TGTGCCAGCAGCCTCCCCGAGGGGGGGGCTTTCTTT. The chain couples TRBV5-4 to TRBJ1-1; tentative D call: TRBD1 (6 bases). V was clipped by 4 bases and J by 11 bases, with 15 bases between them. The germline gives CDR1 SGHNT, CDR2 YYREEE (reference sequence). The CDR3 loop spans 12 amino acids.

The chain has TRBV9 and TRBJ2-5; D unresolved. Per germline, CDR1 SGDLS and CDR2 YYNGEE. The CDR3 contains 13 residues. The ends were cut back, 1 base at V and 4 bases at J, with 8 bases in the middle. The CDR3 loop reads CASSVLPGETQYF. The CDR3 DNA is TGTGCCAGCAGCGTACTCCCGGGAGAGACCCAGTACTTC.

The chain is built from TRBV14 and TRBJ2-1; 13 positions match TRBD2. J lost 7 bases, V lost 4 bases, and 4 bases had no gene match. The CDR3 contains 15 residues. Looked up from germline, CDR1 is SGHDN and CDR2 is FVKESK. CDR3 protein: CASSPTSGRANEQFF. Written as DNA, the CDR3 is TGTGCCAGCAGCCCAACTAGCGGGAGGGCGAATGAGCAGTTCTTC.

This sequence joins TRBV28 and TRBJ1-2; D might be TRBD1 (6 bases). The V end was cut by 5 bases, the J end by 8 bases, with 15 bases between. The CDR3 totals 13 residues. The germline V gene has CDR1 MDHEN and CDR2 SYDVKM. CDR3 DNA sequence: TGTGCCAGCAGTGGGGGGGCTCCTAGAGGCTACACCTTC. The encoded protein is CASSGGAPRGYTF.

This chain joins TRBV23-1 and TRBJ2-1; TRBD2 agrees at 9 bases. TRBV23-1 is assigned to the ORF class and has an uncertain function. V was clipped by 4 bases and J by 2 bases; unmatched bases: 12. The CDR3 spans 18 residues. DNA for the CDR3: TGCGCCAGCAGTCCGAATCACTGGAGCGGGAGGCCCTACAATGAGCAGTTCTTC. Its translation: CASSPNHWSGRPYNEQFF.

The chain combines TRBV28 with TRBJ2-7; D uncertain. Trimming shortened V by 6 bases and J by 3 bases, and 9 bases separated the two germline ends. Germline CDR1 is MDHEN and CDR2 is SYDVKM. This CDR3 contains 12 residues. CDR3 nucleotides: TGTGCCAGCAGGACGGGCTTCTACGAGCAGTACTTC. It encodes CASRTGFYEQYF.

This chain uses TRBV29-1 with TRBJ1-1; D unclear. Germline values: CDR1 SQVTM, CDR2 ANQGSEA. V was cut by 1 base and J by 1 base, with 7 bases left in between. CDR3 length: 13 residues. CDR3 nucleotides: TGCAGCGTTGAAGTGAGCGGGAACACTGAAGCTTTCTTT. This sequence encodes CSVEVSGNTEAFF.